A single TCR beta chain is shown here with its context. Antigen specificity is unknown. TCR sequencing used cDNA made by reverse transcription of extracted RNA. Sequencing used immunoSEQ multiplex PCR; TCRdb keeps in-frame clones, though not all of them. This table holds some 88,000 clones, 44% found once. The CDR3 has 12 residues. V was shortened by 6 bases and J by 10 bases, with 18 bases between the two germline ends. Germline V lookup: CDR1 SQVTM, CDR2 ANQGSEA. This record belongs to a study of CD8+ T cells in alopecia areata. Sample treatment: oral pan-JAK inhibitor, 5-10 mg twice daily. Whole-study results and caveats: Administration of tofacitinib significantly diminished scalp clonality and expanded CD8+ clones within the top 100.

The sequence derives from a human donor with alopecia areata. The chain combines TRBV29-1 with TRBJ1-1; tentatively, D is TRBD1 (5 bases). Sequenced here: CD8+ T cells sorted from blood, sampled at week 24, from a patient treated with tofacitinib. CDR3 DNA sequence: TGCAGCGTCATAGCAGGGATTTGGGGAGCTTTCTTT. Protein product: CSVIAGIWGAFF.